The 30 T cell receptor beta chains listed next were all sequenced from one sample in a study of T-cell memory formation after mild COVID-19. TCRdb independently ran MiXCR on the 5' RACE reads; one entry per CDR3 protein. The sample lists about 140,000 distinct CDR3 sequences; around 14% were seen once. Sequences were obtained from PBMCs or a T cell subset sorted from them (not recorded which). The receptors shown here come from an adult woman who had mild COVID-19 (a few samples of this study predate the infection). Cell type and time point are not known.

CDR3 amino acids: CASSQELARNEQFF. In DNA form, the CDR3 reads TGTGCCAGCAGCCAAGAACTCGCGAGGAATGAGCAGTTCTTC. This rearrangement joins TRBV14 to TRBJ2-1, with D hard to call. CDR3 size: 14 residues. V dropped 0 bases and J dropped 7 bases, with 10 bases sitting between them. Germline loops: CDR1 SGHDN, CDR2 FVKESK. Full variable domain (rest looked up from reference TRBV14 and TRBJ2-1): EAGVTQFPSHSVIEKGQTVTLRCDPISGHDNLYWYRRVMGKEIKFLLHFVKESKQDESGMPNNRFLAERTGGTYSTLKVQPAELEDSGVYFCASSQELARNEQFFGPGTRLTVL.

The chain carries TRBV10-3 and TRBJ2-1; the D gene is possibly TRBD2 (5 bases). Germline loops: CDR1 ENHRY, CDR2 SYGVKD. CDR3 size: 15 residues. The V end lost 7 bases, the J end lost 5 bases, and 18 bases lay between the germline ends. The CDR3 DNA reads as TGTGCCATCACTCCGGGATCTAGGGATAACAATGAGCAGTTCTTC. Translated: CAITPGSRDNNEQFF.

CDR3 coding DNA: TGCAGCGTTGAATTCTCGGGGGGAGATACGCAGTATTTT. The encoded protein is CSVEFSGGDTQYF. The chain couples TRBV29-1 to TRBJ2-3; TRBD2 matches at 7 bases. Trimming took 2 bases from V and 5 from J; bases not matched to a gene: 4. The CDR3 totals 13 residues. Germline CDR1 and CDR2: SQVTM and ANQGSEA.

In this sample, this clonotype turned up many times. The chain employs TRBV7-6 and TRBJ1-4; D is unresolved. This CDR3 has 15 residues. V lost 3 bases, J lost 5 bases, and 13 bases lay in between. Per germline, CDR1 SGHVS and CDR2 FNYEAQ. The CDR3 nucleotides read TGTGCCAGCAGCTTCTCGGACGCCCGAAATGAAAAACTGTTTTTT. The encoded protein is CASSFSDARNEKLFF. Full variable domain (rest looked up from reference TRBV7-6 and TRBJ1-4): GAGVSQSPRYKVTKRGQDVALRCDPISGHVSLYWYRQALGQGPEFLTYFNYEAQQDKSGLPNDRFSAERPEGSISTLTIQRTEQRDSAMYRCASSFSDARNEKLFFGSGTQLSVL.

This chain links TRBV4-2 with TRBJ2-7; 8 nucleotides align to TRBD2. Looked up from germline, CDR1 is LGHNA and CDR2 is YNFKEQ. CDR3 length equals 16 residues. V shed 0 bases, J shed 1 base, and the junction held 5 bases outside the gene matches. As DNA, the CDR3 is TGTGCCAGCAGCCAAGAGGTAGCGGGAAGGTCCTACGAGCAGTACTTC. Translation gives CASSQEVAGRSYEQYF.

This clonotype was seen a handful of times. The J gene is TRBJ1-2, the V gene TRBV5-6, with 7 bases aligning to TRBD1. V shed 4 bases, J shed 3 bases, and the junction held 6 bases outside the gene matches. This CDR3 region has 14 residues. Germline assignment: CDR1 SGHDT and CDR2 YYEEEE. The CDR3 is CASSIGQAYYGYTF. In nucleotides, the CDR3 is TGTGCCAGCAGCATCGGACAGGCGTACTATGGCTACACCTTC.

The chain has TRBV7-2 and TRBJ2-7, with D perhaps matching TRBD1 or TRBD2 (6 bases each). The ends were cut back, 0 bases at V and 3 bases at J, with 9 bases in the middle. Germline CDR1 and CDR2: SGHTA and FQGNSA. The CDR3 length is 14 residues. The CDR3 DNA follows: TGTGCCAGCAGCTTAGCCGGGGGCTACTACGAGCAGTACTTC. Protein product: CASSLAGGYYEQYF.

This chain joins TRBV4-1 and TRBJ2-5, with D unresolved. The CDR3 sequence is 16 residues long. Deletions cut 0 bases from V and 5 bases from J, with 16 bases between. CDR1 MGHRA and CDR2 YSYEKL come from the germline V gene. CDR3 loop: CASSQDEDLPIETQYF. In nucleotides, the CDR3 is TGCGCCAGCAGCCAAGATGAAGATCTACCCATCGAGACCCAGTACTTC.

The chain links TRBV6-2 or TRBV6-3 to TRBJ2-5, with a weak D call TRBD2 (5 bases). Germline assignment: CDR1 MNHEY and CDR2 SVGEGT. There are 14 residues in the CDR3. V shed 3 bases and J shed 4 bases, with 12 bases lying between them. The CDR3 bases are TGTGCCAGCAGTTATAGTTCCGGGATAGAGACCCAGTACTTC. Its translation: CASSYSSGIETQYF.

This sequence joins TRBV25-1 and TRBJ1-6; D perhaps matches TRBD1 (5 bases). There are 13 residues in the CDR3. Trimming stripped 6 bases from V and 6 bases from J, with 9 bases between. CDR1 MGHDK and CDR2 SYGVNS come from the germline V gene. CDR3 region: CASRTTANSPLHF. The DNA of the CDR3 is TGTGCCAGCAGAACGACAGCTAATTCACCCCTCCACTTT.

The chain carries TRBV7-2 and TRBJ1-1; D is possibly TRBD1 (6 bases). Germline V lookup: CDR1 SGHTA, CDR2 FQGNSA. The CDR3 sequence is 14 residues long. Trimming cost V 2 bases and J 4 bases, with 11 bases left between them. The CDR3 DNA reads as TGTGCCAGCAGCTTATCACAGGGAAGCACTGAAGCTTTCTTT. This translates into CASSLSQGSTEAFF.

The genes are TRBV11-2 and TRBJ2-1; 14 nucleotides match TRBD2. V shed 5 bases and J 2 bases; nucleotides not matched to a gene: 14. Germline V gene data show CDR1 as SGHAT and CDR2 as FQNNGV. CDR3 length equals 20 residues. CDR3 residues: CASSKGLAGDSGVAYNEQFF. CDR3 DNA: TGTGCCAGCAGCAAGGGACTAGCGGGAGATAGTGGGGTCGCCTACAATGAGCAGTTCTTC.

The rearrangement joins TRBV29-1 to TRBJ2-7; a weak D match, TRBD2 (6 bases). CDR1 is SQVTM, CDR2 ANQGSEA, per germline. Trimming took 2 bases from V and 7 from J, leaving 15 bases between them. The CDR3 consists of 13 residues. In nucleotides, the CDR3 is TGCAGCGTTGAACTGGGGGGACGAGGAGAGCAGTACTTC. Its translation: CSVELGGRGEQYF.

The sample holds many counts of this clonotype. The chain links TRBV29-1 to TRBJ2-5, with TRBD2 matching 10 bases. CDR1 SQVTM and CDR2 ANQGSEA come from the germline V gene. The CDR3 has 13 residues. The CDR3, as DNA: TGCAGTTCTTGGACTAGCGGTGAAGAGACCCAGTACTTC. Its protein product is CSSWTSGEETQYF.

As to this clonotype: A junction boundary mismatches the germline segment, possibly from a read error. The chain couples TRBV7-9 to TRBJ2-2, with TRBD2 as a possible D gene (6 bases). The germline V gene has CDR1 SEHNR and CDR2 FQNEAQ (reference sequence). The CDR3 is 15 residues long. CDR3 sequence reads: CASRLADPNTGELFF. The CDR3 region has the DNA TGTGCCAGCAGGTTAGCGGATCCGAACACCGGGGAGCTGTTTTTT.

This clonotype was detected only a few times. The chain is built from TRBV6-6 and TRBJ1-6, with a possible D match to TRBD1 (6 bases). Germline assignment: CDR1 MNHNY and CDR2 SVGAGI (reference sequence). CDR3 length: 15 residues. Trimming took off 6 bases at V and 10 bases at J, with 19 bases between the two ends. CDR3 sequence reads: CASSLPGGQESPLHF. CDR3 DNA: TGTGCCAGCAGCCTCCCGGGGGGGCAGGAATCACCCCTCCACTTT.

This clonotype was seen ten or more times. This rearrangement joins TRBV5-1 to TRBJ2-7, with 10 nucleotides matching TRBD2. CDR3 size: 14 residues. Germline V lookup: CDR1 SGHRS, CDR2 YFSETQ. V gave up 4 bases and J gave up 9 bases; unmatched junction bases: 10. The CDR3 DNA follows: TGCGCCAGCAGCCCCGGGACTAGCGATGGATCGCAGTACTTC. Protein sequence: CASSPGTSDGSQYF. Full variable domain (outside the CDR3, taken from reference TRBV5-1 and TRBJ2-7): KAGVTQTPRYLIKTRGQQVTLSCSPISGHRSVSWYQQTPGQGLQFLFEYFSETQRNKGNFPGRFSGRQFSNSRSEMNVSTLELGDSALYLCASSPGTSDGSQYFGPGTRLTVT.

The chain couples TRBV12-3 or TRBV12-4 to TRBJ1-5; D gene ambiguous. There are 12 residues in the CDR3. V gave up 6 bases and J gave up 4 bases, with 7 bases separating them. The CDR3 protein is CASSRYNQPQHF. The CDR3 region has the DNA TGTGCCAGCAGCCGGTATAATCAGCCCCAGCATTTT.

The chain recombines TRBV29-1 with TRBJ2-1; D perhaps matches TRBD2 (6 bases). V lost 0 bases and J 13 bases, leaving 13 bases between the germline ends. Germline values: CDR1 SQVTM, CDR2 ANQGSEA. This CDR3 is built from 12 residues. The CDR3 here is CSVEEVAVGQFF. The CDR3 nucleotides read TGCAGCGTTGAAGAGGTAGCGGTCGGACAGTTCTTC.

The chain joins TRBV29-1 to TRBJ2-1, with D possibly called TRBD1 or TRBD2 (5 bases each). This CDR3 contains 14 residues. Germline assignment: CDR1 SQVTM and CDR2 ANQGSEA. Trimming removed 4 bases at V and 2 bases at J, with 12 bases between. CDR3: CSVVGEFAYNEQFF. The CDR3 DNA reads as TGCAGCGTTGTGGGGGAATTCGCCTACAATGAGCAGTTCTTC.

Many counts were recorded for this clonotype. The chain carries TRBV20-1 and TRBJ2-1; possible D gene TRBD2, 5 bases. The CDR3 is made up of 11 amino acids. Trimming left V 6 bases short and J 7 bases short, with 10 bases between. In germline, CDR1 is DFQATT, CDR2 SNEGSKA (reference sequence). CDR3 sequence: CSARSGNEQFF. CDR3 DNA: TGCAGTGCCCGGTCGGGGAATGAGCAGTTCTTC.

V usage is TRBV5-1 and J usage is TRBJ2-7, with no clear D. Germline CDR1 and CDR2: SGHRS and YFSETQ. The CDR3 is made up of 11 amino acids. Trimming took off 3 bases at V and 5 bases at J, with 6 bases between the two ends. The chain's CDR3 is CASSYRDEQYF. The CDR3 coding sequence is TGCGCCAGCAGCTACAGAGACGAGCAGTACTTC.

This clonotype was seen only a few times. This chain joins TRBV29-1 and TRBJ2-1, with TRBD2 identical over 11 bases. Germline CDR1 is SQVTM and CDR2 is ANQGSEA. The J segment lost 9 bases and the V segment lost 2 bases, leaving 6 bases of the junction unmatched. The CDR3 has 14 amino acids. The CDR3 DNA is TGCAGCGTTGAAATAGCGGGAGGGCCTGGTGAGCAGTTCTTC. This codes for CSVEIAGGPGEQFF.

This clonotype came up a few times. V gene TRBV7-9 combines with J gene TRBJ1-5, with a tentative D call TRBD1 (5 bases). Deletions cut 1 base from V and 3 bases from J, with 7 bases between. The CDR3 runs 14 residues. Germline V lookup: CDR1 SEHNR, CDR2 FQNEAQ (reference sequence). CDR3: CASSLGQINQPQHF. The DNA of the CDR3 is TGTGCCAGCAGCTTAGGACAGATCAATCAGCCCCAGCATTTT.

The table lists this clonotype with a few counts. This rearrangement joins TRBV4-3 to TRBJ2-7, with a possible D match to TRBD2 (5 bases). The CDR3 consists of 16 residues. The ends were cut back, 1 base at V and 7 bases at J, with 20 bases in the middle. The germline V gene has CDR1 LGHNA and CDR2 YSLEER. CDR3 coding DNA: TGCGCCAGCAGCCAAGTGGAGGTCAGTGGACCGAGAGAGCAGTACTTC. This gives the protein CASSQVEVSGPREQYF.

The CDR3 DNA is TGTGCCAGCAGCTTAGAACGGGACACAGATACGCAGTATTTT. It is translated as CASSLERDTDTQYF. This sequence joins TRBV11-2 and TRBJ2-3; D is possibly TRBD2 (5 bases). V was trimmed by 0 bases and J by 2 bases, leaving 6 bases between them. From germline, CDR1 is SGHAT and CDR2 FQNNGV. CDR3 length equals 14 residues.

This clonotype has more than one count but fewer than ten. The chain employs TRBV6-1 and TRBJ1-1, with 7 bases lining up with TRBD1. The V gene end was trimmed by 9 bases and the J gene end by 6 bases; junction bases not matched to a gene: 10. Per germline, CDR1 MNHNS and CDR2 SASEGT. The CDR3 loop spans 13 amino acids. Here the CDR3 reads CASAGGENSEAFF. The CDR3 DNA reads as TGTGCCAGTGCAGGGGGAGAAAACTCTGAAGCTTTCTTT.

The J gene is TRBJ2-7, the V gene TRBV20-1; 9 bases agree with TRBD1. V shed 2 bases and J 3 bases; nucleotides not matched to a gene: 20. The germline gives CDR1 DFQATT, CDR2 SNEGSKA (reference sequence). The CDR3 is 19 residues long. The CDR3: CSARLKFGTGFRENYEQYF. As DNA, the CDR3 is TGCAGTGCTAGATTAAAGTTCGGGACAGGGTTTCGAGAAAACTACGAGCAGTACTTC.

This clonotype occurred a few times. The chain has TRBV7-2 and TRBJ1-4; D remains unclear. CDR1 is SGHTA, CDR2 FQGNSA, per germline. The CDR3 length is 17 residues. The V gene lost 5 bases and the J gene lost 0 bases, with 16 bases spanning the gap. The CDR3 nucleotides read TGTGCCAGCAGCCCCGGCGGAGGGCGTGCAACTAATGAAAAACTGTTTTTT. Protein product: CASSPGGGRATNEKLFF. Together with reference TRBV7-2 and TRBJ1-4, the CDR3 gives the full variable domain: GAGVSQSPSNKVTEKGKDVELRCDPISGHTALYWYRQSLGQGLEFLIYFQGNSAPDKSGLPSDRFSAERTGGSVSTLTIQRTQQEDSAVYLCASSPGGGRATNEKLFFGSGTQLSVL.

V is TRBV5-1 and J is TRBJ2-1; 8 nucleotides match TRBD1. Germline CDR1 SGHRS, CDR2 YFSETQ. V lost 2 bases and J lost 10; bases outside the gene matches: 8. The CDR3 is 14 amino acids. The CDR3 nucleotides are TGCGCCAGCAGCTTTGGTCAGGGGGCTGAGGAGCAGTTCTTC. Its translation: CASSFGQGAEEQFF.